This T cell receptor beta chain was captured in a study of OX40 agonist ivuxolimab in advanced cancers. This clone was seen more than once but under ten times. Its antigen is undetermined. Germline-derived CDR1 and CDR2 are MGHDK and SYGVNS. Trimming pared 7 bases from V and 1 base from J, leaving 4 bases between. The length of the CDR3 is 11 residues. Study-wide results and limits: Still undetermined is the antigen specificity of the expanded peripheral T cells. By week 6 at 0.1 to 3.0 mg/kg, blood CD4+ and CD8+ T cells had expanded clonally. In a subset of nonresponders, normalized T-cell clonal expansion was also low.

The table came from immunoSEQ multiplex PCR; TCRdb's copy has only in-frame clones and leaves some out. The sample has around 90,000 clones, around 90% seen once. The gene calls are TRBV25-1 and TRBJ1-1; the D is unclear. The sequenced sample was CD4+ or CD8+ T cells sorted from blood, obtained in a trial of the OX40 agonist ivuxolimab. The origin of this receptor is an adult with an advanced solid tumor such as melanoma, head and neck, liver or kidney cancer. CDR3 coding DNA: TGTGCCAGCAAAGAGAACACTGAAGCTTTCTTT. Translating it yields CASKENTEAFF.